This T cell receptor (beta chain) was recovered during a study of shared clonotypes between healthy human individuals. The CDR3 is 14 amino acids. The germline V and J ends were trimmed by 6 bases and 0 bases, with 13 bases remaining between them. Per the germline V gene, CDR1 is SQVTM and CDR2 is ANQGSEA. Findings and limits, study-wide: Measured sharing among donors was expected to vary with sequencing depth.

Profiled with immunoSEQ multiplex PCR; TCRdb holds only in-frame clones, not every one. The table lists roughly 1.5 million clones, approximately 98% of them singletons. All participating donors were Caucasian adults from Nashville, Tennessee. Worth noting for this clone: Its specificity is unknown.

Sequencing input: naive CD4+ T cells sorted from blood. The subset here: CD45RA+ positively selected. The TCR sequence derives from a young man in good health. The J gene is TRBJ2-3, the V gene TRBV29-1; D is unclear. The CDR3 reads CSVVPGMSTDTQYF. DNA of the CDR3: TGCAGCGTCGTTCCCGGAATGAGCACAGATACGCAGTATTTT.